Below are 10 T cell receptor beta chains sequenced from a single sample in a study of cytomegalovirus exposure and HLA in healthy donors. The PCR used 60 Vbeta and 13 Jbeta primers. Profiled with immunoSEQ multiplex PCR; TCRdb holds only in-frame clones, not every one. The sample comprises about 130,000 clones, roughly 83% of which are singletons, and roughly 2% rests with the top ten. Sequenced input: PBMCs. The receptors were sampled from a young man in good health and CMV-seronegative.

The chain links TRBV5-1 to TRBJ2-7, with D uncertain. This CDR3 is built from 12 residues. Germline values: CDR1 SGHRS, CDR2 YFSETQ. V lost 3 bases, J lost 5 bases, and 9 bases lay in between. CDR3 in amino acids: CASSSRRDEQYF. Written as DNA, the CDR3 is TGCGCCAGCAGCTCCCGACGGGACGAGCAGTACTTC.

This rearrangement joins TRBV5-4 to TRBJ2-1; 9 bases agree with TRBD1. There are 17 residues in the CDR3. Germline CDR1 and CDR2: SGHNT and YYREEE (reference sequence). V was pared by 4 bases and J by 6 bases, with 14 bases of the junction left unmatched. Here the CDR3 reads CASSTDRGSTIGNEQFF. CDR3 coding DNA: TGTGCCAGCAGCACGGACAGGGGATCTACTATCGGCAATGAGCAGTTCTTC.

The V call is TRBV9, the J call TRBJ1-6; 7 positions match TRBD1. The CDR3 consists of 15 residues. Per the germline V gene, CDR1 is SGDLS and CDR2 is YYNGEE. V trimming: 2 bases; J trimming: 7 bases; junction bases outside the gene matches: 6. CDR3 region: CASSVDRVGNSPLHF. CDR3 nucleotide sequence: TGTGCCAGCAGCGTTGACAGGGTAGGGAATTCACCCCTCCACTTT.

The chain employs TRBV15 and TRBJ2-2, with 11 bases aligning to TRBD2. Trimming took 8 bases from V and 4 from J; bases not matched to a gene: 6. CDR3 size: 15 residues. CDR1 LNHNV and CDR2 YYDKDF come from the germline V gene (reference sequence). CDR3 nucleotides: TGTGCCACCCGGCCTAGCGGGAGGAGCACCGGGGAGCTGTTTTTT. Protein: CATRPSGRSTGELFF.

This clone was seen more than once but under ten times. V and J are TRBV6-5 and TRBJ1-3; D gene unclear. The CDR3 extends over 13 amino acids. V was shortened by 2 bases and J by 4 bases, with 6 bases between the two germline ends. Germline-derived CDR1 and CDR2 are MNHEY and SVGAGI. As DNA, the CDR3 is TGTGCCAGCAGTTACATTAAAGGAAACACCATATATTTT. Amino acid sequence: CASSYIKGNTIYF.

The chain carries TRBV6-1 and TRBJ2-5; 7 bases map to TRBD1. The germline gives CDR1 MNHNS, CDR2 SASEGT. The CDR3 is 14 residues long. V shed 6 bases and J 1 base; nucleotides not matched to a gene: 5. For the CDR3, the DNA is TGTGCCAGCAGCCCTGGACAGGCCCAAGAGACCCAGTACTTC. Protein: CASSPGQAQETQYF.

The gene calls are TRBV7-3 and TRBJ2-2; possible D gene TRBD2, 6 bases. The V end lost 5 bases, the J end lost 4 bases, and 14 bases lay between the germline ends. The germline V gene encodes CDR1 SGHTA and CDR2 FQGTGA. CDR3 length equals 15 residues. CDR3 bases: TGTGCCAGCAGCCCGACGACTAGATCCACCGGGGAGCTGTTTTTT. It encodes CASSPTTRSTGELFF.

The sample holds a few counts of this clone. V is TRBV28 and J is TRBJ2-5; 9 bases match TRBD1. CDR3 length: 15 amino acids. The germline V gene encodes CDR1 MDHEN and CDR2 SYDVKM. After removal of 4 bases from V and 3 bases from J, the junction contained 6 bases not matched to a gene. CDR3 DNA sequence: TGTGCCAGCAGTTCGCCCGGGACAGGGAAAGAGACCCAGTACTTC. Translating gives CASSSPGTGKETQYF.

The chain's CDR3 is CASSRATGQGNQPQHF. The CDR3 DNA reads TGTGCCAGCAGCCGAGCTACCGGACAGGGCAATCAGCCCCAGCATTTT. The chain employs TRBV4-2 and TRBJ1-5, with 7 bases matching TRBD1. Unmatched junction bases numbered 8, after V lost 4 bases and J lost 2 bases. From germline, CDR1 is LGHNA and CDR2 YNFKEQ. The CDR3 is made up of 16 amino acids.

This clone was seen a single time. The V call is TRBV5-1, the J call TRBJ1-1; perhaps TRBD1 as D (6 bases). CDR3 length: 12 amino acids. The germline V gene encodes CDR1 SGHRS and CDR2 YFSETQ. Trimming cost V 7 bases and J 0 bases, with 7 bases left between them. CDR3 sequence (DNA): TGCGCCAGCGAGGGGGTGAACACTGAAGCTTTCTTT. This gives the protein CASEGVNTEAFF.